This record looks at one T cell receptor (beta chain) sequence and its context. The data are from a study of blood T cell repertoires in COVID-19. Study-wide background: Acute and convalescent COVID-19 samples came from the United States, Italy and Spain. PBMCs, B-cell-depleted T cells, or T cells provided the cDNA or gDNA that made up the material.

Authors' data handling: Nucleated cell counts were estimated from reference gene primer amplification. Clones were sequenced by immunoSEQ multiplex PCR, and TCRdb holds only the in-frame ones, with some missing. Clone size and V and J calls were adopted from that table, with D and trimming inferred from the DNA. There are a few hundred thousand clones in the sample; about 88% occur only once, and approximately 4.6% lies in the top ten. The sequenced sample was peripheral blood. The sequence derives from a woman aged 40 to 50 who had recovered from COVID-19.

CDR3 nucleotides: TGTGCCAGCTCTAGAGGCAGGGCTGAAAAACTGTTTTTT. Amino acids: CASSRGRAEKLFF. This chain uses TRBV9 with TRBJ1-4, with D maybe TRBD1 (5 bases). V was pared by 7 bases and J by 7 bases, with 14 bases between. The CDR3 totals 13 residues. Germline V gives CDR1 SGDLS, CDR2 YYNGEE. The full variable domain, its missing parts supplied by reference TRBV9 and TRBJ1-4, is DSGVTQTPKHLITATGQRVTLRCSPRSGDLSVYWYQQSLDQGLQFLIQYYNGEERAKGNILERFSAQQFPDLHSELNLSSLELGDSALYFCASSRGRAEKLFFGSGTQLSVL.